A single sample gave rise to the 26 T cell receptor beta chains below, sequenced in a study of beta chain features in type 1 diabetes. Study-wide points: Patients with Type 1 diabetes showed moderately but significantly shorter TCRB CDR3s in all four CD4+ subsets.

No antigens are known for them. Isolated RNA was reverse transcribed in full, so expressed TCRB transcripts were sequenced. This table comes from immunoSEQ multiplex PCR, and its TCRdb copy is limited to in-frame clones, with some not included. In the table there are 600,000 to 700,000 clones, about an eighth of which are singletons. The sample comprised naive CD4+ T cells from blood. The receptor set was obtained from a man younger than 45 with type 1 diabetes.

The V call is TRBV11-2, the J call TRBJ2-1; tentative D call: TRBD1 (5 bases). V lost 5 bases and J lost 13, with 24 bases in between. The germline gives CDR1 SGHAT, CDR2 FQNNGV. CDR3 length: 15 residues. The CDR3 nucleotides are TGTGCCAGCAGCCCTCGCCTTGCGGACACAGGCCGCCAGTTCTTC. Translation: CASSPRLADTGRQFF.

This clone was seen a handful of times. The gene calls are TRBV5-4 and TRBJ2-5, with D maybe TRBD2 (5 bases). V dropped 4 bases and J dropped 3 bases, with 13 bases sitting between them. The CDR3 loop spans 14 amino acids. Looked up from germline, CDR1 is SGHNT and CDR2 is YYREEE (reference sequence). The CDR3 DNA reads TGTGCCAGCAGCACGGTGATGCGGGAAGAGACCCAGTACTTC. Translation gives CASSTVMREETQYF.

A note on this clone: Other DNA sequences of this sample code for an identical CDR3. This chain joins TRBV27 and TRBJ2-6, with D unclear. V was shortened by 4 bases and J by 0 bases, with 7 bases between the two germline ends. The CDR3 is made up of 15 amino acids. Per germline, CDR1 MNHEY and CDR2 SMNVEV (reference sequence). CDR3 sequence reads: CASSSDPSGANVLTF. CDR3 nucleotide sequence: TGTGCCAGCAGTTCCGACCCCTCTGGGGCCAACGTCCTGACTTTC. The variable domain in full, completed from reference TRBV27 and TRBJ2-6, reads EAQVTQNPRYLITVTGKKLTVTCSQNMNHEYMSWYRQDPGLGLRQIYYSMNVEVTDKGDVPEGYKVSRKEKRNFPLILESPSPNQTSLYFCASSSDPSGANVLTFGAGSRLTVL.

The V call is TRBV11-2, the J call TRBJ2-4, with D unresolved. In germline, CDR1 is SGHAT, CDR2 FQNNGV. Trimming removed 5 bases from V and 0 bases from J, with 11 bases in between. The CDR3 spans 15 residues. Here the CDR3 reads CASSQRALAKNIQYF. In DNA form, the CDR3 reads TGTGCCAGCAGCCAACGCGCACTAGCCAAAAACATTCAGTACTTC.

This chain links TRBV27 with TRBJ2-1; D is undetermined. V was cut by 6 bases and J by 0 bases, with 12 bases left in between. The CDR3 runs 15 residues. The germline V gene has CDR1 MNHEY and CDR2 SMNVEV (reference sequence). CDR3: CASSLLENSYNEQFF. The CDR3 DNA sequence: TGTGCCAGCAGCCTTCTAGAGAACTCCTACAATGAGCAGTTCTTC.

The chain links TRBV5-1 to TRBJ2-3; D is uncertain. Per germline, CDR1 SGHRS and CDR2 YFSETQ. This CDR3 is built from 14 residues. Trimming pared 4 bases from V and 0 bases from J, leaving 9 bases between. CDR3 sequence reads: CASSRAASTDTQYF. DNA for the CDR3: TGCGCCAGCAGCCGCGCTGCTAGCACAGATACGCAGTATTTT. Full variable domain (missing parts from reference TRBV5-1 and TRBJ2-3): KAGVTQTPRYLIKTRGQQVTLSCSPISGHRSVSWYQQTPGQGLQFLFEYFSETQRNKGNFPGRFSGRQFSNSRSEMNVSTLELGDSALYLCASSRAASTDTQYFGPGTRLTVL.

This clone has only a few counts. The chain carries TRBV5-1 and TRBJ2-6; 7 bases fit TRBD1. From germline, CDR1 is SGHRS and CDR2 YFSETQ. The CDR3 consists of 18 residues. The V gene end was trimmed by 4 bases and the J gene end by 0 bases; junction bases not matched to a gene: 10. CDR3 sequence reads: CASSPDMTGSSGANVLTF. CDR3 nucleotide sequence: TGCGCCAGCAGCCCTGATATGACAGGGAGCTCTGGGGCCAACGTCCTGACTTTC.

The gene calls are TRBV28 and TRBJ2-7, with no clear D. In germline, CDR1 is MDHEN, CDR2 SYDVKM. This CDR3 is 17 amino acids long. Between the trimmed V and J ends, which lost 6 bases and 0 bases, there was a span of 21 bases. The CDR3 sequence is CASRRASPAGFSYEQYF. The CDR3 DNA sequence: TGTGCCAGCAGACGCGCTTCCCCCGCAGGCTTCTCCTACGAGCAGTACTTC. Together with reference TRBV28 and TRBJ2-7, the CDR3 gives the full variable domain: DVKVTQSSRYLVKRTGEKVFLECVQDMDHENMFWYRQDPGLGLRLIYFSYDVKMKEKGDIPEGYSVSREKKERFSLILESASTNQTSMYLCASRRASPAGFSYEQYFGPGTRLTVT.

CDR3 coding DNA: TGCGCCAGCAGCCAAGATACGGCGGGAGAGACCCAGTACTTC. This encodes CASSQDTAGETQYF. V and J are TRBV4-3 and TRBJ2-5; tentative D call: TRBD2 (5 bases). The CDR3 is 14 amino acids. V dropped 0 bases and J dropped 4 bases, with 9 bases sitting between them. Germline V gene data show CDR1 as LGHNA and CDR2 as YSLEER.

The rearrangement uses TRBV30 and TRBJ2-3, with a weak D call TRBD1 (5 bases). The CDR3 runs 11 residues. Germline V lookup: CDR1 GTSNPN, CDR2 SVGIG (reference sequence). The CDR3 sequence: CGGRSTDTQYF. CDR3 DNA sequence: TGTGGGGGCAGGAGCACAGATACGCAGTATTTT. The variable domain in full, completed from reference TRBV30 and TRBJ2-3, reads SQTIHQWPATLVQPVGSPLSLECTVEGTSNPNLYWYRQAAGRGLQLLFYSVGIGQISSEVPQNLSASRPQDRQFILSSKKLLLSDSGFYLCGGRSTDTQYFGPGTRLTVL.

This chain connects TRBV6-5 to TRBJ2-3; 9 bases fit TRBD2. The CDR3 spans 16 residues. V gave up 4 bases and J gave up 10 bases; unmatched junction bases: 15. Germline V lookup: CDR1 MNHEY, CDR2 SVGAGI. DNA of the CDR3: TGTGCCAGCAGTTCCCCCAGGGTAGCGGGGGTCCGGGCGCAGTATTTT. Amino acids: CASSSPRVAGVRAQYF.

CDR3 protein: CAWSRTSDYEQYF. CDR3 coding DNA: TGTGCCTGGAGCAGGACTAGCGACTACGAGCAGTACTTC. The rearrangement links TRBV30 to TRBJ2-7, with 9 nucleotides matching TRBD2. This CDR3 is 13 amino acids long. CDR1 and CDR2 from the germline V gene are GTSNPN and SVGIG (reference sequence). The V segment lost 3 bases and the J segment 3 bases; nucleotides outside the gene matches: 3.

The gene calls are TRBV9 and TRBJ1-2; D not certain. V lost 5 bases to trimming and J lost 4 bases, with 12 bases between them. Germline V lookup: CDR1 SGDLS, CDR2 YYNGEE. There are 13 residues in the CDR3. This chain's CDR3 is CASRPDGSYGYTF. The CDR3 DNA follows: TGTGCCAGCAGACCCGACGGGTCCTATGGCTACACCTTC.

The table lists this clone with a count of one. This sample also contains other DNA sequences that code for the same CDR3. This chain links TRBV29-1 with TRBJ1-1; D gene uncertain. This CDR3 spans 14 amino acids. Between the trimmed V and J ends, which lost 4 bases and 0 bases, there was a span of 12 bases. Germline CDR1 is SQVTM and CDR2 is ANQGSEA. CDR3: CSVGGRTVNTEAFF. DNA of the CDR3: TGCAGCGTTGGGGGAAGAACGGTGAACACTGAAGCTTTCTTT.

The chain has TRBV28 and TRBJ1-2; no clear D gene. Germline V CDR1 and CDR2: MDHEN, SYDVKM. Trimming removed 3 bases from V and 0 bases from J, with 11 bases in between. CDR3 length: 15 amino acids. The CDR3 is CASSLTTAANYGYTF. CDR3 DNA: TGTGCCAGCAGTTTGACAACAGCAGCTAACTATGGCTACACCTTC.

The chain couples TRBV9 to TRBJ1-2; D is perhaps TRBD1 (6 bases). The CDR3 is 14 amino acids. Germline V gives CDR1 SGDLS, CDR2 YYNGEE. V dropped 3 bases and J dropped 3 bases, with 12 bases sitting between them. The CDR3 coding sequence is TGTGCCAGCAGCGGTCAGACAGGCCACTATGGCTACACCTTC. As protein: CASSGQTGHYGYTF.

The chain joins TRBV9 to TRBJ2-3; D call uncertain. CDR3 size: 14 residues. Per germline, CDR1 SGDLS and CDR2 YYNGEE. The V gene lost 5 bases and the J gene lost 0 bases, with 10 bases spanning the gap. The CDR3 is CASSPSSSTDTQYF. In nucleotides, the CDR3 is TGTGCCAGCAGTCCTAGTTCTAGCACAGATACGCAGTATTTT. The complete variable domain, with remaining parts taken from reference TRBV9 and TRBJ2-3, reads DSGVTQTPKHLITATGQRVTLRCSPRSGDLSVYWYQQSLDQGLQFLIQYYNGEERAKGNILERFSAQQFPDLHSELNLSSLELGDSALYFCASSPSSSTDTQYFGPGTRLTVL.

This clone was found a few times. V and J are TRBV9 and TRBJ2-1; maybe TRBD1 (6 bases). Germline V lookup: CDR1 SGDLS, CDR2 YYNGEE. This CDR3 comprises 15 residues. Between the trimmed V and J ends, which lost 4 bases and 5 bases, there was a span of 16 bases. The CDR3 region has the DNA TGTGCCAGCAGCTTGGGACACCCTTCTAACAATGAGCAGTTCTTC. This translates into CASSLGHPSNNEQFF.

This clone was detected a few times. DNA for the CDR3: TGTGCCAGCAGCTTGGGACTAGCGGGCACAGATACGCAGTATTTT. Translated, it gives CASSLGLAGTDTQYF. The chain combines TRBV7-6 with TRBJ2-3, with 11 nucleotides matching TRBD2. This CDR3 has 15 residues. Trimming removed 3 bases from V and 1 base from J; junction bases left unmatched: 0. Germline V lookup: CDR1 SGHVS, CDR2 FNYEAQ.

In this sample, this clone turned up a few times. The genes are TRBV15 and TRBJ1-5; a possible D gene is TRBD1 (5 bases). Trimming pared 5 bases from V and 15 bases from J, leaving 20 bases between. Germline V gene sequence: CDR1 LNHNV, CDR2 YYDKDF (reference sequence). CDR3 size: 13 residues. CDR3 sequence (DNA): TGTGCCACCAGCCTTCGGACCGGGGGTTTTGGGCATTTT. Its translation is CATSLRTGGFGHF.

This clone has just a few counts. The rearrangement joins TRBV9 to TRBJ2-3, with D possibly being TRBD1 or TRBD2 (5 bases each). Trimming shortened V by 1 base and J by 2 bases, and 11 bases separated the two germline ends. The CDR3 has 15 residues. CDR1 and CDR2 (germline): SGDLS, YYNGEE. The CDR3 DNA is TGTGCCAGCAGCGTACTTCGGGGCTCCACAGATACGCAGTATTTT. Protein product: CASSVLRGSTDTQYF.

This chain links TRBV19 with TRBJ1-2; D not resolved. CDR3 length: 13 amino acids. Trimming removed 5 bases at V and 13 bases at J, with 20 bases between. Germline values: CDR1 LNHDA, CDR2 SQIVND (reference sequence). The CDR3 region is CASSPVGPESSTF. The CDR3 DNA sequence: TGTGCCAGTAGTCCAGTTGGACCGGAGTCGAGCACCTTC.

This clone was counted only a few times. J is TRBJ1-5 and V is TRBV5-1; the D gene is possibly TRBD1 (5 bases). From germline, CDR1 is SGHRS and CDR2 YFSETQ. This CDR3 has 15 residues. V was shortened by 0 bases and J by 5 bases, with 12 bases between the two germline ends. CDR3 protein: CASSLAGRADQPQHF. The DNA for the CDR3 is TGCGCCAGCAGCTTGGCCGGCAGGGCCGATCAGCCCCAGCATTTT.

V usage is TRBV4-2 and J usage is TRBJ2-3; TRBD1 agrees at 7 bases. With 4 bases clipped from V and 8 bases from J, the junction kept 9 bases outside the gene matches. The CDR3 is 14 amino acids. Germline CDR1 and CDR2: LGHNA and YNFKEQ. The CDR3 DNA follows: TGTGCCAGCAGCCGTGACAGGGCCTCCAGTACGCAGTATTTT. Translated: CASSRDRASSTQYF.

This sequence joins TRBV9 and TRBJ2-5; 8 bases are a match to TRBD1. V trimming: 4 bases; J trimming: 1 base; junction bases outside the gene matches: 15. The CDR3 runs to 18 residues. CDR1 is SGDLS and CDR2 is YYNGEE in the germline V gene. In nucleotides, the CDR3 is TGTGCCAGCAGCCCCCATCAAATCTTCGGGACAGGCCAAGAGACCCAGTACTTC. Translating gives CASSPHQIFGTGQETQYF.

V usage is TRBV19 and J usage is TRBJ2-1; perhaps TRBD2 as D (5 bases). Germline values: CDR1 LNHDA, CDR2 SQIVND (reference sequence). V lost 6 bases and J lost 10, with 19 bases in between. The CDR3 has 14 residues. The CDR3 DNA reads TGTGCCAGTAGGGAAAACCCGAGGGTTCGGGAGCAGTTCTTC. This translates into CASRENPRVREQFF.